One TCR beta chain is described in this entry. Through a sample-barcoded 5' primer and a J-beta primer mix, a second PCR was run for roughly 7 to 12 cycles. TCRdb analysed the 5' RACE reads with MiXCR anew, one entry per CDR3 protein. Of about 970,000 distinct CDR3 sequences listed, roughly 51% are singletons. This sample was included in a study of blood T cells in healthy people across ages. At the level of the study: Per two T cells, template switching captured roughly one barcoded beta molecule.

J lost 2 bases, V lost 10 bases, and 2 bases had no gene match. This CDR3 contains 12 residues. Germline CDR1 WSHSY, CDR2 SAAADI. The rearrangement joins TRBV10-2 to TRBJ2-7, with 10 bases matching TRBD1. The sample was blood. The sequence derives from a woman in her sixties or seventies in good health. CDR3 amino acids: CATGQGTYEQYF. The CDR3, as DNA: TGCGCCACGGGACAGGGGACCTACGAGCAGTACTTC.